This T cell receptor beta chain was identified during a study of response to subunit inactivated influenza vaccine. This clonotype turned up a few times. What it recognizes is unknown. Findings and caveats of the study: T cells newly recruited by each seasonal influenza vaccination are few, the authors suggested.

Germline values: CDR1 SGHRS, CDR2 YFSETQ. This CDR3 has 14 residues. V lost 1 base and J 6 bases, leaving 14 bases between the germline ends. TCRdb itself ran the RT-PCR reads through MiXCR, one entry per CDR3 protein. The data contain roughly 790,000 distinct CDR3 sequences, around 20% of them singletons. The genes are TRBV5-1 and TRBJ2-7; weak D call: TRBD2 (5 bases). The receptor's source is a man between 45 and 60 years old who received an inactivated influenza vaccine. Sequenced here: PBMCs from blood, sampled roughly 5 days after vaccination. The CDR3 here is CASSLSLEAGEQYF. The CDR3 nucleotides are TGCGCCAGCAGCTTGTCCCTGGAGGCCGGCGAGCAGTACTTC.